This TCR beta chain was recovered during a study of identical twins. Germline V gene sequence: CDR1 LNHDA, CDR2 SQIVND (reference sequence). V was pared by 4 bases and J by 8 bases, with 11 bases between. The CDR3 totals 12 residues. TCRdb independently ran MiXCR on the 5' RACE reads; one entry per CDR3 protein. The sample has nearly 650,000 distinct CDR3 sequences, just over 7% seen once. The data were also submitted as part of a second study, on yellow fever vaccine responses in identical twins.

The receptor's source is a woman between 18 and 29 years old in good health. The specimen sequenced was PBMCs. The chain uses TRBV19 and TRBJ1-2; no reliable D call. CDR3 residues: CASSSLDLGYTF. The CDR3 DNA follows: TGTGCCAGTAGTAGTTTGGATTTGGGCTACACCTTC.